The T cell receptor beta chain under discussion was sequenced for a study of T-cell memory formation after mild COVID-19. TCRdb analysed the 5' RACE reads with MiXCR anew, one entry per CDR3 protein. The sample yields about half a million distinct CDR3 sequences, 15% to 20% seen once. This clonotype was seen more than once but under ten times. The clonotype originates from an adult woman who had mild COVID-19 (a few samples of this study predate the infection). Cell type and time point are not known. Material: PBMCs or a T cell subset sorted from them (not recorded which).

CDR3 in amino acids: CASRIILAWTYEQYF. The CDR3 nucleotides read TGTGCCAGCAGGATAATACTAGCGTGGACCTACGAGCAGTACTTC. The gene calls are TRBV12-3 or TRBV12-4 and TRBJ2-7; 7 nucleotides align to TRBD2. The CDR3 consists of 15 residues. Trimming took 6 bases from V and 2 from J; bases not matched to a gene: 10.